This T cell receptor (beta chain) was sequenced for a study of T cells in Graves' hyperthyroidism and ophthalmopathy. Germline loops: CDR1 SGHVS, CDR2 FQNEAQ. V gave up 5 bases and J gave up 0 bases; unmatched junction bases: 5. This CDR3 contains 16 residues. Amplification of TCR beta CDR3 regions was performed using RNA transcripts as template. A set of HTBI primers served as the primers for a first-round RT-PCR of the TCR CDR3. TCRdb re-derived calls from the multiplex PCR reads in MiXCR, one entry per CDR3 protein. The table records about 560,000 distinct CDR3 sequences, approximately 15% of them present only once.

J is TRBJ2-1 and V is TRBV7-8; 9 bases are a match to TRBD2. Sequenced input: blood. The clonotype originates from a woman younger than 35 with Graves' hyperthyroidism. CDR3 nucleotide sequence: TGTGCCAGCAGCGAGGGACTAGCCATCTCCTACAATGAGCAGTTCTTC. Translating gives CASSEGLAISYNEQFF.